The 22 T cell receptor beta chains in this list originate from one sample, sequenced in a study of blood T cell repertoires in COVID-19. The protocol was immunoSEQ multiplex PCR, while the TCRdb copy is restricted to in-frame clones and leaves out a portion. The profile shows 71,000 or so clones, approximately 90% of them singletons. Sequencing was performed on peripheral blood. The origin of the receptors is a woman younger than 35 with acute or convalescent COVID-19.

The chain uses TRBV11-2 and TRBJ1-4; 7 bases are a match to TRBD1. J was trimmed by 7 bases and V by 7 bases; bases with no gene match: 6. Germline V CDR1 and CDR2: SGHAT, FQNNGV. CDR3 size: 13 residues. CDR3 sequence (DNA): TGTGCCAGCAAAGAGGGGGCACTTGAAAAACTGTTTTTT. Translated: CASKEGALEKLFF.

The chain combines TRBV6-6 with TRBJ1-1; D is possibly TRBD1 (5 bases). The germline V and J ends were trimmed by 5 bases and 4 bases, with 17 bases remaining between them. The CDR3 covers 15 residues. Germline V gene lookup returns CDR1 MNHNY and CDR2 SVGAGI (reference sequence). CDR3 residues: CASSGSLGTFTEAFF. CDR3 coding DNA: TGTGCCAGCAGTGGGAGCCTCGGGACTTTCACTGAAGCTTTCTTT.

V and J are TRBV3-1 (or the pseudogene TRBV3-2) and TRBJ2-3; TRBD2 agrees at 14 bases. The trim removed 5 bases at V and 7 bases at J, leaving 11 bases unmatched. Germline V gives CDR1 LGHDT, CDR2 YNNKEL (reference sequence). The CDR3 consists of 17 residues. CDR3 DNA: TGTGCCAGCAGCGCCCGGACTAGCGGGGGGCCGAGGTATACGCAGTATTTT. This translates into CASSARTSGGPRYTQYF.

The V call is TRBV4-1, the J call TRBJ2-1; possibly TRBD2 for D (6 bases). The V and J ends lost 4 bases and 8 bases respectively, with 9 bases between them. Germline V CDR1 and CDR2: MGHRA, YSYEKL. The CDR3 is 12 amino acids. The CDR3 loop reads CASSLSGYEQFF. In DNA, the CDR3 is TGCGCCAGCAGCCTCAGCGGGTATGAGCAGTTCTTC.

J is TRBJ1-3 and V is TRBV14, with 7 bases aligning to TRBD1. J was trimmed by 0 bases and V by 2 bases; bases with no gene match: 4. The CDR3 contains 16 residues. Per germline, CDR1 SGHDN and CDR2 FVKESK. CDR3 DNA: TGTGCCAGCAGCCAACTCGGGACAGCCTCTGGAAACACCATATATTTT. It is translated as CASSQLGTASGNTIYF.

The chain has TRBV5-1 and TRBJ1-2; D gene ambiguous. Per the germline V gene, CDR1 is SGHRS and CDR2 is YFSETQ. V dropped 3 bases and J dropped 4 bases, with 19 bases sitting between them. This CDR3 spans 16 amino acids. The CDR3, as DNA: TGCGCCAGCAGCTCCTACACCGGGAGCCGAGCCTATGGCTACACCTTC. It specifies CASSSYTGSRAYGYTF.

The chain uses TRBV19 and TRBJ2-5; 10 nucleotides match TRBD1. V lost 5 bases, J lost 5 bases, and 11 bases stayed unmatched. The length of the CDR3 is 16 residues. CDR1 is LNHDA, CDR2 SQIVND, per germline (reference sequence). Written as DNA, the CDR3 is TGTGCCAGTAGTCCCCAGAGGGACAGGGGAGGTGAGACCCAGTACTTC. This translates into CASSPQRDRGGETQYF.

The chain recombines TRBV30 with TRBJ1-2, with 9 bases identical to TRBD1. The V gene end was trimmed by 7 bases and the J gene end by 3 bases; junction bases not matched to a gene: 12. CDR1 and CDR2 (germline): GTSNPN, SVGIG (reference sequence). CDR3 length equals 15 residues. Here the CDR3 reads CASLNRGQSDYGYTF. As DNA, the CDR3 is TGTGCCTCGTTAAACAGGGGGCAGTCCGACTATGGCTACACCTTC.

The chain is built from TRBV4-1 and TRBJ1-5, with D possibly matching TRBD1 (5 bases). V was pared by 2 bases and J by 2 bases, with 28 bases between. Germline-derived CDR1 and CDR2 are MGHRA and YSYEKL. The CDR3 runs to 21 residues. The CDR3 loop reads CASSQKNPTLDAARGNQPQHF. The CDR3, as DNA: TGCGCCAGCAGCCAAAAAAACCCGACCCTTGACGCCGCCAGGGGCAATCAGCCCCAGCATTTT.

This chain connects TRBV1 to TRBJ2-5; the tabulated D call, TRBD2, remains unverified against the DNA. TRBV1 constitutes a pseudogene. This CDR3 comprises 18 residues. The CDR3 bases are TGCACCAGCAGCACAACTAGCGGGGGGGCCATTCCCAAAGAGACCCAGTACTTC. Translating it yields CTSSTTSGGAIPKETQYF.

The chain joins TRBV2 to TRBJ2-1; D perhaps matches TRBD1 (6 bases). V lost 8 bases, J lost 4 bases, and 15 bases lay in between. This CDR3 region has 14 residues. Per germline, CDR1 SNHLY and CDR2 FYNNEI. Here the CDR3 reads CASRGQKGYNEQFF. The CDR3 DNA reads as TGTGCCAGCCGAGGACAGAAGGGGTACAATGAGCAGTTCTTC.

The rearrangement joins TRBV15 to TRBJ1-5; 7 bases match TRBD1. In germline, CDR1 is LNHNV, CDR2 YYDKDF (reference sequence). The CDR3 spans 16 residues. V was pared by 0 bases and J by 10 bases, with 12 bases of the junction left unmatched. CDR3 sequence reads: CATSRDGQAGVRPQHF. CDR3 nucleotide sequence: TGTGCCACCAGCAGAGACGGACAGGCCGGAGTAAGACCCCAGCATTTT.

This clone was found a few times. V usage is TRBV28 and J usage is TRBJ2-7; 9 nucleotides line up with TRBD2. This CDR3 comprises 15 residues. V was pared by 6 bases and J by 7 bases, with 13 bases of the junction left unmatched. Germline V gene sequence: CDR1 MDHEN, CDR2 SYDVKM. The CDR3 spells CASRHPLTSGNEQYF. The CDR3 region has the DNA TGTGCCAGCAGACATCCCCTGACTAGCGGTAATGAGCAGTACTTC.

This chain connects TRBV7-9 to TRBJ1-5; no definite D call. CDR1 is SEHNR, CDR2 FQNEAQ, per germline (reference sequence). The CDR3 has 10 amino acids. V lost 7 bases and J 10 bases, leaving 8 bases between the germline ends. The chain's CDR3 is CASMRNPQHF. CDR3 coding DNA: TGTGCCAGCATGAGGAATCCCCAGCATTTT.

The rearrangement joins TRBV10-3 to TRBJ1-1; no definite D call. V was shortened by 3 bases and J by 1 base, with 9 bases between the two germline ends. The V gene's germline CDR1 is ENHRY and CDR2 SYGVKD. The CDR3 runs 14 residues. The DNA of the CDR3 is TGTGCCATCAGTGAAATCTACAGGAACACTGAAGCTTTCTTT. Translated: CAISEIYRNTEAFF.

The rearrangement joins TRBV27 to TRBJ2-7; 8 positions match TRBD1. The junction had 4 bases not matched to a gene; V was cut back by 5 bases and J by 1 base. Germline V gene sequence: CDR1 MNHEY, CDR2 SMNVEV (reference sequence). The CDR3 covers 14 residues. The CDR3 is CASSPRDRSYEQYF. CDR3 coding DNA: TGTGCCAGCAGTCCCCGGGACAGGTCCTACGAGCAGTACTTC.

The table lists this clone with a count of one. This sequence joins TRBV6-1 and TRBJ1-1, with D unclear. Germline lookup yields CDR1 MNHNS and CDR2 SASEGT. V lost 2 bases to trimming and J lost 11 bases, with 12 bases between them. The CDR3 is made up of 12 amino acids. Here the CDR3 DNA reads TGTGCCAGCAGTGAATTATTTAGCCCGGCTTTCTTT. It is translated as CASSELFSPAFF.

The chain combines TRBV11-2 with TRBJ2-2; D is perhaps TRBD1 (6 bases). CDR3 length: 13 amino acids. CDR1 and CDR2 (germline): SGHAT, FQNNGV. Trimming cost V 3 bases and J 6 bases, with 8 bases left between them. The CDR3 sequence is CASSFAGAGELFF. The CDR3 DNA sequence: TGTGCCAGCAGCTTTGCAGGGGCCGGGGAGCTGTTTTTT. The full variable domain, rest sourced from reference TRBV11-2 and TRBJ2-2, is EAGVAQSPRYKIIEKRQSVAFWCNPISGHATLYWYQQILGQGPKLLIQFQNNGVVDDSQLPKDRFSAERLKGVDSTLKIQPAKLEDSAVYLCASSFAGAGELFFGEGSRLTVL.

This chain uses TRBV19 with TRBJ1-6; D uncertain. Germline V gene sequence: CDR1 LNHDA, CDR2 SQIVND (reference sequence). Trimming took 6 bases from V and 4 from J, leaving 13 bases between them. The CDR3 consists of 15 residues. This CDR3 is CASRPGSNYNSPLHF. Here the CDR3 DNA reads TGTGCCAGTAGGCCGGGATCCAATTATAATTCACCCCTCCACTTT.

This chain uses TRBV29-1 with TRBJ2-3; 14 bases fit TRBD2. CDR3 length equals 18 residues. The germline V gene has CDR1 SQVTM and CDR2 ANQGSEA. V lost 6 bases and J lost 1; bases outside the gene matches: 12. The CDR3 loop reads CSVGRGLAGEGGTDTQYF. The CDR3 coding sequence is TGCAGCGTGGGAAGGGGACTAGCGGGAGAGGGGGGCACAGATACGCAGTATTTT.

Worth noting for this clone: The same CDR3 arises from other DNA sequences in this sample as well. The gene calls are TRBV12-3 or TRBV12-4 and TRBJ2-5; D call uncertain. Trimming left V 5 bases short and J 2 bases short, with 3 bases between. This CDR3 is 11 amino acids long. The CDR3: CASSQQETQYF. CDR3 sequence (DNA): TGTGCCAGCAGTCAACAAGAGACCCAGTACTTC.

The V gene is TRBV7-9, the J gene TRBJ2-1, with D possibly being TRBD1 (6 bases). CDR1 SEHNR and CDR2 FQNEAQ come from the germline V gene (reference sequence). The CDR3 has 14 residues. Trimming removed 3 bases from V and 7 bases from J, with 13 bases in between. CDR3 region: CASSFPQGRNEQFF. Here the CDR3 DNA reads TGTGCCAGCAGCTTCCCACAGGGTAGAAATGAGCAGTTCTTC.